Below are 17 T cell receptor beta chains sequenced from a single sample in a study of cytomegalovirus exposure and HLA in healthy donors. This PCR relied on a set of 60 Vbeta primers and 13 Jbeta primers. Clones were read by immunoSEQ multiplex PCR, and TCRdb kept only the in-frame ones, dropping some. The data show 150,000 to 200,000 clones, with approximately 81% seen just once and 1% held by the top ten. The source material was PBMCs. The source is a boy aged 2 to 10 in good health and CMV-seronegative.

The genes are TRBV28 and TRBJ2-3; 11 bases line up with TRBD2. The trim removed 6 bases at V and 2 bases at J, leaving 13 bases unmatched. In germline, CDR1 is MDHEN, CDR2 SYDVKM. The CDR3 is 18 residues long. The CDR3 loop reads CASSSSHSLAGDTDTQYF. The CDR3 nucleotides are TGTGCCAGCAGCTCCTCACACTCACTAGCGGGAGACACAGATACGCAGTATTTT.

Note on this clone: The sample holds other DNA sequences that translate to the same CDR3. J is TRBJ2-7 and V is TRBV27; D possibly corresponds to TRBD2 (5 bases). The germline CDR1 and CDR2 sequences are MNHEY and SMNVEV (reference sequence). V dropped 8 bases and J dropped 4 bases, with 21 bases sitting between them. The CDR3 consists of 15 residues. CDR3 in amino acids: CASSLTSGTTYEQYF. The CDR3 DNA reads TGTGCCAGCTCCTTGACGTCGGGAACCACTTACGAGCAGTACTTC.

This clone showed up just once. The J gene is TRBJ2-2, the V gene TRBV2; 10 bases fit TRBD1. The CDR3 spans 13 residues. The V segment lost 11 bases and the J segment 6 bases; nucleotides outside the gene matches: 6. The germline gives CDR1 SNHLY, CDR2 FYNNEI. The CDR3 sequence is CASGQGKAGELFF. In nucleotides, the CDR3 is TGTGCCTCGGGACAGGGGAAGGCCGGGGAGCTGTTTTTT.

The J gene is TRBJ1-3, the V gene TRBV5-1; D call uncertain. V lost 0 bases, J lost 4 bases, and 11 bases lay in between. The CDR3 consists of 15 residues. In germline, CDR1 is SGHRS, CDR2 YFSETQ. The CDR3 DNA reads TGCGCCAGCAGCTTGGAGGCACTAACAGGAAACACCATATATTTT. Its protein product is CASSLEALTGNTIYF.

This clone was counted a single time. The chain employs TRBV28 and TRBJ1-1, with D perhaps matching TRBD1 (5 bases). The germline V gene encodes CDR1 MDHEN and CDR2 SYDVKM. Trimming removed 7 bases from V and 0 bases from J, with 12 bases in between. The CDR3 sequence is 14 residues long. The CDR3 sequence: CASTMGGMNTEAFF. The CDR3 DNA reads TGTGCCAGCACCATGGGGGGGATGAACACTGAAGCTTTCTTT.

Only one count was recorded for this clone. The sample carries other DNA sequences with the same CDR3. The chain combines TRBV5-1 with TRBJ2-5, with a tentative D call TRBD1 (5 bases). The DNA matches TRBJ2-7 better at its end, which makes the J call doubtful. The CDR3 extends over 14 amino acids. From germline, CDR1 is SGHRS and CDR2 YFSETQ. The CDR3 DNA reads TGCGCCAGCAGCTTGGTGGGCCAGGGCTACGAGCAGTACTTC. Translation gives CASSLVGQGYEQYF.

There are a few counts of this clone. V is TRBV28 and J is TRBJ2-7; a possible D gene is TRBD2 (6 bases). Germline assignment: CDR1 MDHEN and CDR2 SYDVKM. V lost 4 bases to trimming and J lost 0 bases, with 10 bases between them. This CDR3 contains 14 residues. The CDR3 here is CASSSGAYSYEQYV. The CDR3 nucleotides are TGTGCCAGCAGTTCGGGAGCTTACTCCTACGAGCAGTACGTC.

The CDR3 region is CASSALTGGGETQYF. In DNA form, the CDR3 reads TGTGCCAGCAGCGCCCTGACAGGGGGCGGGGAGACCCAGTACTTC. The chain links TRBV5-6 to TRBJ2-5; TRBD1 matches at 10 bases. The CDR3 length is 15 residues. Losses at the gene ends were 4 bases for V and 5 bases for J; bases not matched to a gene: 8. CDR1 is SGHDT and CDR2 is YYEEEE in the germline V gene.

The CDR3, as DNA: TGTGCCAGCAGCGTAACGGACAGGGGTACAGATACGCAGTATTTT. The encoded protein is CASSVTDRGTDTQYF. This chain links TRBV6-4 with TRBJ2-3; 9 nucleotides match TRBD1. After removal of 6 bases from V and 3 bases from J, the junction contained 7 bases not matched to a gene. From germline, CDR1 is MRHNA and CDR2 SNTAGT. The CDR3 contains 15 residues.

The chain is built from TRBV19 and TRBJ1-1, with no clear D. In germline, CDR1 is LNHDA, CDR2 SQIVND (reference sequence). V lost 1 base to trimming and J lost 1 base, with 7 bases between them. This CDR3 has 14 amino acids. CDR3 residues: CASSIGRQNTEAFF. For the CDR3, the DNA is TGTGCCAGTAGTATAGGAAGACAGAACACTGAAGCTTTCTTT.

This chain connects TRBV5-1 to TRBJ2-3; 9 bases are a match to TRBD2. The germline CDR1 and CDR2 sequences are SGHRS and YFSETQ. The CDR3 length is 16 residues. V dropped 0 bases and J dropped 1; count of bases not matched to a gene: 3. The CDR3 region has the DNA TGCGCCAGCAGCTTGGCTAGCGGGGTCCGCACAGATACGCAGTATTTT. Translation gives CASSLASGVRTDTQYF.

The V gene is TRBV15, the J gene TRBJ1-1; possibly TRBD1 for D (6 bases). The length of the CDR3 is 15 residues. The V and J ends lost 3 bases and 1 base respectively, with 12 bases between them. The germline V gene encodes CDR1 LNHNV and CDR2 YYDKDF (reference sequence). For the CDR3, the DNA is TGTGCCACCAGCAGGGTTCCGGGACAGAACACTGAAGCTTTCTTT. Its protein is CATSRVPGQNTEAFF.

CDR3 residues: CASSQRPSGGAPETQYF. The CDR3 DNA sequence: TGCGCCAGCAGCCAACGTCCTAGCGGGGGGGCCCCAGAGACCCAGTACTTC. The chain combines TRBV4-1 with TRBJ2-5; 12 nucleotides align to TRBD2. The length of the CDR3 is 17 residues. V lost 2 bases, J lost 4 bases, and 8 bases stayed unmatched. Looked up from germline, CDR1 is MGHRA and CDR2 is YSYEKL.

The genes are TRBV6-5 and TRBJ1-1, with a possible D match to TRBD1 (5 bases). V was cut by 5 bases and J by 0 bases, with 13 bases left in between. Looked up from germline, CDR1 is MNHEY and CDR2 is SVGAGI. This CDR3 region has 15 residues. The CDR3 DNA reads as TGTGCCAGCAGTCCCGAAGGGGAAATGAACACTGAAGCTTTCTTT. Translation: CASSPEGEMNTEAFF.

The chain couples TRBV4-2 to TRBJ2-3; no clear D. The germline V gene encodes CDR1 LGHNA and CDR2 YNFKEQ. This CDR3 contains 13 residues. V was pared by 0 bases and J by 9 bases, with 10 bases between. CDR3: CASSQDPRETQYF. The CDR3 DNA sequence: TGTGCCAGCAGCCAAGATCCTCGAGAAACGCAGTATTTT.

The chain employs TRBV7-2 and TRBJ2-2; D is unresolved. Germline-derived CDR1 and CDR2 are SGHTA and FQGNSA. The CDR3 has 15 residues. The V gene lost 4 bases and the J gene lost 2 bases, with 11 bases spanning the gap. Here the CDR3 DNA reads TGTGCCAGCAGCTCCCTGAGCGACAACACCGGGGAGCTGTTTTTT. This sequence encodes CASSSLSDNTGELFF.

The chain has TRBV5-1 and TRBJ2-1; 9 bases align to TRBD2. The CDR3 length is 15 residues. Unmatched junction bases numbered 3, after V lost 3 bases and J lost 2 bases. Germline CDR1 SGHRS, CDR2 YFSETQ. The CDR3 sequence: CASSWTSEPYNEQFF. CDR3 nucleotides: TGCGCCAGCAGCTGGACTAGCGAGCCCTACAATGAGCAGTTCTTC.